This T cell receptor beta chain was captured by sequencing in a study of cytomegalovirus exposure and HLA in healthy donors. About the research overall: Earlier work reported roughly 120 million unique TCR beta sequences from about 190 million T cells.

Study results and limitations: Some TCR beta chains (roughly 160 of them) were listed as cytomegalovirus-associated. Sequence variants that were highly shared formed a cluster that was likely a sequencing artifact. Reported results showed that the classifier diagnosed cytomegalovirus status with high specificity and sensitivity.

Of note for this clone: Its target is not known.

In the PCR, 60 Vbeta and 13 Jbeta primers were used. TCRdb keeps only in-frame clones here, not all; method: immunoSEQ multiplex PCR. The table records approximately 140,000 clones, approximately 73% of them present only once. This sequence originates from a woman aged 18-29 years in good health and CMV-seronegative. Sequenced input: PBMCs.

This chain's CDR3 is CASSPPLRRGNSPLHF. The CDR3 DNA is TGTGCCAGCAGCCCCCCTTTGCGGCGTGGGAATTCACCCCTCCACTTT. The J gene is TRBJ1-6, the V gene TRBV9; D is uncertain. The CDR3 has 16 residues. Germline V gene data show CDR1 as SGDLS and CDR2 as YYNGEE. V was pared by 4 bases and J by 7 bases, with 18 bases between. Based on the CDR3 plus reference TRBV9 and TRBJ1-6, the full variable domain is DSGVTQTPKHLITATGQRVTLRCSPRSGDLSVYWYQQSLDQGLQFLIQYYNGEERAKGNILERFSAQQFPDLHSELNLSSLELGDSALYFCASSPPLRRGNSPLHFGNGTRLTVT.